The rows below give T cell receptor beta chains drawn from one sample of a study of shared clonotypes between healthy human individuals. The data were produced by immunoSEQ multiplex PCR, yet TCRdb's version contains in-frame clones alone and is incomplete. Seen here are about 510,000 clones, 79% observed once, and the top ten hold 10% to 15%. Specimen: PBMCs. The receptors originated from a woman in her thirties or forties in good health. Some clones in this sample may be carry-over from other donors' samples. Each CDR3 is given with its conserved first and last residue. The order of the fields is D gene, V gene, J gene, clone size, CDR3 DNA, CDR3 protein. D genes are given only for firm matches. Clone size appears in some rows only: once, few, many, or a class for an expanded clone.

>NA|TRBV30|TRBJ2-1|many
TGTGCCTGGAGTAGTTACACCATCTCTGGGCAGTTCTTC
CAWSSYTISGQFF
>TRBD1|TRBV5-1|TRBJ2-7|NA
TGCGCCAGCAGCGTGGGACAGTCCTACGAGCAGTACTTC
CASSVGQSYEQYF
>NA|TRBV30|TRBJ2-5|NA
TGTGCCTGGAGGGGGGGAGGCCACCAAGAGACCCAGTACTTC
CAWRGGGHQETQYF
>NA|TRBV11-2|TRBJ2-5|NA
TGTGCCAGCAGCTTAGGTCTGGGCTCAGGGACCCAGTACTTC
CASSLGLGSGTQYF
>NA|TRBV14|TRBJ1-3|once
TGTGCCAGCAGCCAAGACAGTCTCAGAGACACCATATATTTT
CASSQDSLRDTIYF
>NA|TRBV5-1|TRBJ2-3|many
TGCGCCAGCAGCGACGGGAGCCTGACAGATACGCAGTATTTT
CASSDGSLTDTQYF
>NA|TRBV5-1|TRBJ1-1|NA
TGCGCCAGCAGCTTGGGCCAGGGGCGATCCGCTGAAGCTTTCTTT
CASSLGQGRSAEAFF
>TRBD2|TRBV28|TRBJ2-3|NA
TGTGCCAGCAGTTCTCCGGGACTAGCGGGCACAGATACGCAGTATTTT
CASSSPGLAGTDTQYF
>TRBD2|TRBV19|TRBJ2-4|NA
TGTGCCACCCGGACTAGCGGGAGGGTGAACATTCAGTACTTC
CATRTSGRVNIQYF
>NA|TRBV18|TRBJ1-1|NA
TGTGCCAGCTCTAATACCAGGGCGATGGACACTGAAGCTTTCTTT
CASSNTRAMDTEAFF
>TRBD2|TRBV29-1|TRBJ2-5|NA
TGCAGCGTGGCTCTAGCGGGAGGGCAAGAGACCCAGTACTTC
CSVALAGGQETQYF
>NA|TRBV29-1|TRBJ1-2|NA
TGCAGCGTCAACAGGGCCGGGGGCTATGGCTACACCTTC
CSVNRAGGYGYTF
>NA|TRBV30|TRBJ2-3|NA
TGTGCCTGGAGTGTACACGTCTCTGATACGCAGTATTTT
CAWSVHVSDTQYF
>NA|TRBV2|TRBJ2-2|few
TGTGCCAGCAGACCCTCTGTACGAGCACGGACCGGGGAGCTGTTTTTT
CASRPSVRARTGELFF
>NA|TRBV30|TRBJ1-1|few
TGTGCCGGAATCGTGGGCGGCAGAGCTGAAGCTTTCTTT
CAGIVGGRAEAFF
>TRBD2|TRBV9|TRBJ2-5|NA
TGTGCCAGCAGCTCTAGAGAAGCGGGGGAGACCCAGTACTTC
CASSSREAGETQYF
>NA|TRBV14|TRBJ2-7|NA
TGTGCCAGCAGCCAAGATCGCGCCAGCTCCTACGAGCAGTACTTC
CASSQDRASSYEQYF
>NA|TRBV27|TRBJ1-5|once
TGTGCCAGCAGTTTGGGGGGGCCCCAGCATTTT
CASSLGGPQHF
>TRBD2|TRBV6-4|TRBJ2-7|few
TGTGCCAGCAGTGACTTTTCTTTCGGACTAGCGGGAGGTCCCTACGAGCAGTACTTC
CASSDFSFGLAGGPYEQYF
>TRBD1|TRBV9|TRBJ2-7|NA
TGTGCCAGCAGCGTAGAAGGGACAGGGTCCTACGAGCAGTACTTC
CASSVEGTGSYEQYF
>TRBD2|TRBV19|TRBJ2-1|NA
TGTGCCAGTAGTATATCGGGAGGTGGGACTAGCGGCTATGAGCAGTTCTTC
CASSISGGGTSGYEQFF
>NA|TRBV6-1|TRBJ2-7|NA
TGTGCCAGCACCCCCCCGGGGTTGCCCTACGAGCAGTACTTC
CASTPPGLPYEQYF
>NA|TRBV5-4|TRBJ2-7|NA
TGTGCCAGCAGCCCGCCAGGGGACAGCTCGGGGAGGGAGCAGTACTTC
CASSPPGDSSGREQYF
>NA|TRBV28|TRBJ2-6|NA
TGTGCCAGCAGTTTCGGCTCTGGGGCCAACGTCCTGACTTTC
CASSFGSGANVLTF
>NA|TRBV7-8|TRBJ2-4|NA
TGTGCCAGCAGCTTATTACCCGGAGTAGCCAAAAACATTCAGTACTTC
CASSLLPGVAKNIQYF
>TRBD2|TRBV4-3|TRBJ2-1|NA
TGCGCCAGCAGTTACGGACTAGCGCAGGTACGGAATGAGCAGTTCTTC
CASSYGLAQVRNEQFF